Listed here is a single T cell receptor (beta chain). Measured with immunoSEQ multiplex PCR; TCRdb has only the in-frame clones, and not every one. The data hold some 150,000 clones, with about 90% observed a single time. Germline CDR1 SGHTA, CDR2 FQGNSA. This CDR3 contains 14 residues. Trimming cost V 3 bases and J 9 bases, with 15 bases left between them. This record belongs to a study of T cell responses to AZD1222 COVID-19 vaccine. This chain joins TRBV7-2 and TRBJ1-5; unclear D gene. Specimen: peripheral blood, collected on day 0 of MenACWY control vaccination. The source of this sequence is an adult in good health. Written as DNA, the CDR3 is TGTGCCAGCAGCTTCGACAAGCGCCTCGGGCCCCAGCATTTT. Translated: CASSFDKRLGPQHF.